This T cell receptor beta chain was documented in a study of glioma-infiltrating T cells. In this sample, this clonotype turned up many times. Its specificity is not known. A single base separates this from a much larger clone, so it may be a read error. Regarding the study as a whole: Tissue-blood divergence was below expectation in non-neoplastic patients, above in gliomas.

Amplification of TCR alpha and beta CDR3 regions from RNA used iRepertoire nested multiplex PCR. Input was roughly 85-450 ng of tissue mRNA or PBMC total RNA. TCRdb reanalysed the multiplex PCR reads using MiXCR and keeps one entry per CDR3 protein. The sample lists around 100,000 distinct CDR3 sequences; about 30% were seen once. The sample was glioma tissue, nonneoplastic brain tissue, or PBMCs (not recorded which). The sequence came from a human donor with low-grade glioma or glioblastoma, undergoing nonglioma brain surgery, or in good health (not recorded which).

As DNA, the CDR3 is TGTGCCAGCAGTTACCCCACAGATACGCAGTATTTT. It is translated as CASSYPTDTQYF. The V and J genes are TRBV6-2 or TRBV6-3 and TRBJ2-3; no clear D gene. CDR1 MNHEY and CDR2 SVGEGT come from the germline V gene. V lost 2 bases, J lost 2 bases, and 2 bases lay in between. The length of the CDR3 is 12 residues.